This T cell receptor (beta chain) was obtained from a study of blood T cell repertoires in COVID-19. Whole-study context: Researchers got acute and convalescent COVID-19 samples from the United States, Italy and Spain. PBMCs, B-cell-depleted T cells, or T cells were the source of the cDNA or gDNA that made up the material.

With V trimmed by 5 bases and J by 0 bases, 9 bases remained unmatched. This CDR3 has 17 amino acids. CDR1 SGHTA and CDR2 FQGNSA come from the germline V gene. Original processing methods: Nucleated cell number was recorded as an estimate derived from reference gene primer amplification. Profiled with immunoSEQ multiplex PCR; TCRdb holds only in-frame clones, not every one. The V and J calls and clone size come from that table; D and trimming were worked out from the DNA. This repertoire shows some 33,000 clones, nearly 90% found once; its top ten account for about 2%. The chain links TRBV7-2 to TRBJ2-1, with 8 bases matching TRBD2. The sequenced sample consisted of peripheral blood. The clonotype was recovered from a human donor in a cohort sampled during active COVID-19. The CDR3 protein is CASSPRGGTSSYNEQFF. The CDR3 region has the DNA TGTGCCAGCAGCCCAAGGGGGGGGACTAGCTCCTACAATGAGCAGTTCTTC.